This TCR beta chain was captured in a study of human T cells and chemical hapten exposure. In the study overall: TCR yields per sample varied mostly from small pooled library volume differences.

Overall study findings and caveats: Relative to controls, expanded TCRs formed significantly more large CDR3 similarity clusters.

Attachment of unique molecular identifiers to individual cDNA molecules was performed in the library. TCRdb reanalysed the RACE reads using MiXCR and keeps one entry per CDR3 protein. The sample holds some 180,000 distinct CDR3 sequences, about a fifth seen once. Described time point: patch test 1, 2 weeks after DPC sensitization. Noted treatment: therapeutic diphenylcyclopropenone sensitization with weekly scalp DPC. Venepuncture was done earlier than the placement of each patch test. This clonotype occurred a few times. What it binds is not known. Germline values: CDR1 ENHRY, CDR2 SYGVKD. V lost 3 bases to trimming and J lost 0 bases, with 4 bases between them. This CDR3 is 13 amino acids long.

The genes are TRBV10-3 and TRBJ2-3; D not certain. The TCR sequence derives from a woman aged 45-65 years with alopecia areata. Some clones in this sample may be carry-over from other donors' samples. The material sequenced was whole blood, taken in connection with sensitization to the hapten diphenylcyclopropenone (DPC). DNA of the CDR3: TGTGCCATCAGTGAAGCCAGCACAGATACGCAGTATTTT. This encodes CAISEASTDTQYF.